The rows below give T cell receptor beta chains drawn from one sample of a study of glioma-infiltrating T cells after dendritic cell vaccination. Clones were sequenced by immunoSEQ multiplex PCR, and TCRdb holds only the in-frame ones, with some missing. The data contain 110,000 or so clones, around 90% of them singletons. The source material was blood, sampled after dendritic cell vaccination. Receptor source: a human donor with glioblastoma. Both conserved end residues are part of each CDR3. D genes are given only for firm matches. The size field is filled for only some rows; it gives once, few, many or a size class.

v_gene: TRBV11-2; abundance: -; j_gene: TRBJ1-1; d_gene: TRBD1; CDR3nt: TGTGCCAGCAGCTCTTACAGGGGTACAGCTTTCTTT; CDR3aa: CASSSYRGTAFF
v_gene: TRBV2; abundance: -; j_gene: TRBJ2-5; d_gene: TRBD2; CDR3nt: TGTGCCAGCAGTGCGCGGACTAGCGGGGGGGGGACCCAGTACTTC; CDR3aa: CASSARTSGGGTQYF
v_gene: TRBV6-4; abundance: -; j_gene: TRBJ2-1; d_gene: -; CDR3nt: TGTGCCAGCAGTGACTCCGCTAGCAATGAGCAGTTCTTC; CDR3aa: CASSDSASNEQFF
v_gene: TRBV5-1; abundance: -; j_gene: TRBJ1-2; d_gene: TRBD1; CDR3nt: TGCGCCAGCAATCAGGGGGCATCTGACTATGGCTACACCTTC; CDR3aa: CASNQGASDYGYTF
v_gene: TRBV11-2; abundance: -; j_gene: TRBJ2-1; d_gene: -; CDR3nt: TGTGCCAGCAGCTTAGTCGGACAGAGGGGCAATGAGCAGTTCTTC; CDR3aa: CASSLVGQRGNEQFF
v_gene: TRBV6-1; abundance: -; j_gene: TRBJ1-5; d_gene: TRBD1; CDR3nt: TGTGCCAGCAGTGCGGACAGGGATCGGGATCAGCCCCAGCATTTT; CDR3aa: CASSADRDRDQPQHF
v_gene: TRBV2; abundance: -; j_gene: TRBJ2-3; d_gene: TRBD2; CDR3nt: TGTGCCAGCAGTCCAGTGCGGGGGGCAGATACGCAGTATTTT; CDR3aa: CASSPVRGADTQYF
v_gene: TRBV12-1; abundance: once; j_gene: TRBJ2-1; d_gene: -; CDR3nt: TGTGCCAGCCCGGGACACATAGATAGCGGGGGTTACAATGAGCAGTTCTTC; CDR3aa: CASPGHIDSGGYNEQFF
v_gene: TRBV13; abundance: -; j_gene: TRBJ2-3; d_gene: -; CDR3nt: TGTGCCAGCAGCTTAGGACAGGGTAGGGAGTCGCAGTATTTT; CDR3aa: CASSLGQGRESQYF
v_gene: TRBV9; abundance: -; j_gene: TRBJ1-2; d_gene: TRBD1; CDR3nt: TGTGCCAGCAGCGTAGCCCCCGACAGGGGGAGCCTCTATGGCTACACCTTC; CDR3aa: CASSVAPDRGSLYGYTF
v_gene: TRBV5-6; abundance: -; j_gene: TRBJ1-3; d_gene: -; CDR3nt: TGTGCCAGCAGCTTGAGCCCGCATACCTCTGGAAACACCATATATTTT; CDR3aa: CASSLSPHTSGNTIYF
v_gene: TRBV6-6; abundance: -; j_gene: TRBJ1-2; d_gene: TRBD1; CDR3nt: TGTGCCAGCAGCACACAGACAGGGGTCGGCGATGGCTACACCTTC; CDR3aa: CASSTQTGVGDGYTF
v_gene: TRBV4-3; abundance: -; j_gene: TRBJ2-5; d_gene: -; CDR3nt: TGCGCCAGCAGCCAAAAAGATAGACTAACACAAGAGACCCAGTACTTC; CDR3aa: CASSQKDRLTQETQYF
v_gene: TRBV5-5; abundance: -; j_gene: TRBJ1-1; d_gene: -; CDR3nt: TGTGCCAGCAGCCCCCTCGGGAGGAACACTGAAGCTTTCTTT; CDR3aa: CASSPLGRNTEAFF
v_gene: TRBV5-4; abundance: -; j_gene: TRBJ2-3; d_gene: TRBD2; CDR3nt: TGTGCCAGCAGCAATGGACTAGCGGCGAATACGCAGTATTTT; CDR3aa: CASSNGLAANTQYF
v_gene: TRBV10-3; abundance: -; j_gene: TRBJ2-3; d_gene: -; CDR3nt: TGTGCCATCAGTGCAGCGACAGATACGCAGTATTTT; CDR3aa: CAISAATDTQYF
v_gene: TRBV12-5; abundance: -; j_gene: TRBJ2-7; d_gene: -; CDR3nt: TGTGCTAGTGGTTGGGTCAGAACAGGGAATCACGAGCAGTACTTC; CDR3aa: CASGWVRTGNHEQYF
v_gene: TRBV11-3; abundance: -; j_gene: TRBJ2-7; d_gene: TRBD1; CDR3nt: TGTGCCAGCAGCTTATCGGAACAGGGGGCCTACGAGCAGTACTTC; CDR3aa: CASSLSEQGAYEQYF
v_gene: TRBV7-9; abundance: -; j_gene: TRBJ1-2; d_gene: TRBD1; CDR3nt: TGTGCCAGCAGCTCTTGGACAGGGCTTAACTATGGCTACACCTTC; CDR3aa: CASSSWTGLNYGYTF
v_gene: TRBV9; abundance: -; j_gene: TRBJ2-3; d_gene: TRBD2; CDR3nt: TGTGCCAGCAGCGGACTAGCGGGGTTTAGCACAGATACGCAGTATTTT; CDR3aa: CASSGLAGFSTDTQYF
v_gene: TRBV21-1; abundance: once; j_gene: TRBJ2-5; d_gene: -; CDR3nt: TGTGCCAGCAGCAAGAATACGGGTTGCCAAGAGACCCAGTACTTC; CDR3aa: CASSKNTGCQETQYF
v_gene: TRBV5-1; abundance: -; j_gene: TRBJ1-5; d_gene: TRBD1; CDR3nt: TGCGCCAGCAGCTTAAGGGGGCTTAGCAATCAGCCCCAGCATTTT; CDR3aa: CASSLRGLSNQPQHF
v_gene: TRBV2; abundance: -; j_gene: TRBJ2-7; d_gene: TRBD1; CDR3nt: TGTGCCAGCAGTGAAAGGGTAAGATGGGACAGGGACGACGAGCAGTACTTC; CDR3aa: CASSERVRWDRDDEQYF
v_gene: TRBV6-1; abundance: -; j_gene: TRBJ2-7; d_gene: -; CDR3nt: TGTGCCAGCAGTGAGACAGGCTTTAGCTCCTACGAGCAGTACTTC; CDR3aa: CASSETGFSSYEQYF
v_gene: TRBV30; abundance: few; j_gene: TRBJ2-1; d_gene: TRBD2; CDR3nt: TGTGCCTGGAGTGGCCTACTAGCGGGACGAGGTGAGCAGTTCTTC; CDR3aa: CAWSGLLAGRGEQFF
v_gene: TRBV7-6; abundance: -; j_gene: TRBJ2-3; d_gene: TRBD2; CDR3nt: TGTGCCAGCAGCTCGCGGACTAGCGGGGGATACACAGATACGCAGTATTTT; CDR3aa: CASSSRTSGGYTDTQYF
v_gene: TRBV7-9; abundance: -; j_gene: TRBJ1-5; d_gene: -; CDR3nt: TGTGCCAGCAGCCGGGAGAATCAGCCCCAGCATTTT; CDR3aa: CASSRENQPQHF
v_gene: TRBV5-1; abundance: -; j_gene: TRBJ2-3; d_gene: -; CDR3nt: TGCGCCAGCAGCGCACAGGGATTGGTTGATACGCAGTATTTT; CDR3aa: CASSAQGLVDTQYF
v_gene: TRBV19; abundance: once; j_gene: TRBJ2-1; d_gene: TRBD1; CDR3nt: TGTGCCAGTACCCCGGGACAGACATACAATGAGCAGTTCTTC; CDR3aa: CASTPGQTYNEQFF
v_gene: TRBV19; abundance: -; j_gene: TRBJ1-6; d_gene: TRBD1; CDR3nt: TGTGCCAGTAGGGGACAGGGGGAGTCACCCCTCCACTTT; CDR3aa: CASRGQGESPLHF
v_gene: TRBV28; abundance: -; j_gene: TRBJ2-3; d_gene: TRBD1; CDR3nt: TGTGCCAGCAGTCTACTGGGACAGGCTTTTACAGATACGCAGTATTTT; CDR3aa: CASSLLGQAFTDTQYF
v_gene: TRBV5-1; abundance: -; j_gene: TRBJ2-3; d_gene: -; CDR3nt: TGCGCCACCGGGACTGGCGGCACAGATACGCAGTATTTT; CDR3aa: CATGTGGTDTQYF
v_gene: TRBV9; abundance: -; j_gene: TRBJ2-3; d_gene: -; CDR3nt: TGTGCCAGCAGCGTAGAAACTAACGCAGATACGCAGTATTTT; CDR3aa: CASSVETNADTQYF
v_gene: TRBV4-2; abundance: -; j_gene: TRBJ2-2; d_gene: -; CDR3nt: TGTGCCAGCAGCCAAGTCGGACAGACGAACACCGGGGAGCTGTTTTTT; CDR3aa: CASSQVGQTNTGELFF
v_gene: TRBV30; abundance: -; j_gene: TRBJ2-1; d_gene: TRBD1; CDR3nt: TGTGCTAGGAAGACGACAGGGGGCGATGAGCAGTTCTTC; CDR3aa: CARKTTGGDEQFF
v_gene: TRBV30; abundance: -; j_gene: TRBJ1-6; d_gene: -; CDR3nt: TGTGCCTGCCGTAAGGGTTCAGGGGACGGATCACCCCTCCACTTT; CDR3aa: CACRKGSGDGSPLHF
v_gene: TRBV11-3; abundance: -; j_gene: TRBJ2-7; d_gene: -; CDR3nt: TGTGCCAGCAGCTTAGTCGGGGGACGGGAGCAGTACTTC; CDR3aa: CASSLVGGREQYF
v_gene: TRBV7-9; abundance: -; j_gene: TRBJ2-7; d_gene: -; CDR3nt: TGTGCCAGCAGCTCCCGAGACAGCTCCTACGAGCAGTACTTC; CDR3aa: CASSSRDSSYEQYF
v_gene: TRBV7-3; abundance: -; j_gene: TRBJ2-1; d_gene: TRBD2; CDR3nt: TGTGCCAGCATCCGGGCCAGCGGGGGGATCAATGAGCAGTTCTTC; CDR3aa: CASIRASGGINEQFF
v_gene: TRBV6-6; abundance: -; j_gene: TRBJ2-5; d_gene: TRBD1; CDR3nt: TGTGCCAGCAGTTACCAGGGACAGGGTAGAGAGACCCAGTACTTC; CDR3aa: CASSYQGQGRETQYF
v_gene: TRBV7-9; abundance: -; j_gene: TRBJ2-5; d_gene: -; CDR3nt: TGTGCCAGCAGTTCCGGTGGGGCGAGCGAGACCCAGTACTTC; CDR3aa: CASSSGGASETQYF
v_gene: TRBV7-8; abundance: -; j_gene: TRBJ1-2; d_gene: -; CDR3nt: TGTGCCAGCAGCTCCACCAGTGGCCGGGTCGGATATGGCTACACCTTC; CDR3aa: CASSSTSGRVGYGYTF
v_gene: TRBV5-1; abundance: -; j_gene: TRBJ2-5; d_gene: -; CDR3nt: TGCGCCAGCAGCTTTAATTCCCGGGGAGAGACCCAGTACTTC; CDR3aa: CASSFNSRGETQYF
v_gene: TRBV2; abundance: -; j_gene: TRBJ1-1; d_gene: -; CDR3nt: TGTGCCAGCACCACTTTTGATAACACTGAAGCTTTCTTT; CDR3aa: CASTTFDNTEAFF
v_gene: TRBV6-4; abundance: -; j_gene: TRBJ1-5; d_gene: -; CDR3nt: TGTGCCAGCAGTGTTGAGGGAGGTCAGCCCCAGCATTTT; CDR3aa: CASSVEGGQPQHF
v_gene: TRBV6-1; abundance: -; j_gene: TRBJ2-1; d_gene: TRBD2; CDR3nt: TGTGCCAGCAGCATAGCGGGAGTATCCCATGAGCAGTTCTTC; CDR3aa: CASSIAGVSHEQFF
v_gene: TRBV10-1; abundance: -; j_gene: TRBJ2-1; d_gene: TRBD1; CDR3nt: TGCGCCAGCAGTGGAGGGGGACAGGGGGAGGATGAGCAGTTCTTC; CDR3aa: CASSGGGQGEDEQFF
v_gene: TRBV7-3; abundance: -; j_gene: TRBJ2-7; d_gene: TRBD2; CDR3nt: TGTGCCAGTTCAGCCAGCGGGAGTCGGGAGCAGTACTTC; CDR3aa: CASSASGSREQYF
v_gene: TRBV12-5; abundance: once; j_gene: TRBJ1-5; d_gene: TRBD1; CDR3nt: TGTGCTAGTGGTTCATTACTGCCGGGACAGGGAATGGATCAGCCCCAGCATTTT; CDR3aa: CASGSLLPGQGMDQPQHF
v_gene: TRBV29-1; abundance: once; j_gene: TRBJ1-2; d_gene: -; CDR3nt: TGCAGCGTTGAAGATACAGGCTCAGCCTATGGCTACACCTTC; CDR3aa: CSVEDTGSAYGYTF
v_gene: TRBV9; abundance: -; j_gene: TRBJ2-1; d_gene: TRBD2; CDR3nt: TGTGCCAGCAGCGTAGCTGTAGGGACTAGCGGGGGGGCCAGTGAGCAGTTCTTC; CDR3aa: CASSVAVGTSGGASEQFF
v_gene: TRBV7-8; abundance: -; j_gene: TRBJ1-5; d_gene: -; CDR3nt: TGTGCCAGCAGCCTCCGGGACAAGGGTCAGCCCCAGCATTTT; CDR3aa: CASSLRDKGQPQHF
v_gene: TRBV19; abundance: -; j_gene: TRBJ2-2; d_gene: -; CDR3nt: TGTGCCAGTCAGAAGGGTACAGGGAGCACCGGGGAGCTGTTTTTT; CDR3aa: CASQKGTGSTGELFF
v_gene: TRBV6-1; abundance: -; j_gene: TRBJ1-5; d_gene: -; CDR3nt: TGTGCCAGCAGTGGTAGAGACTCGTTGGCGGTGCAGCCCCAGCATTTT; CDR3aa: CASSGRDSLAVQPQHF
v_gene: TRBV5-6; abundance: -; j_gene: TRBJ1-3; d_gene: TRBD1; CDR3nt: TGTGCCAGCAGCTCCTCCTTCGACAGGGTTAGCTCTGGAAACACCATATATTTT; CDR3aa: CASSSSFDRVSSGNTIYF
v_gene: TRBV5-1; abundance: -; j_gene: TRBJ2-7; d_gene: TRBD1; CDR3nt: TGCGCCAGCAGCCCGGGACAGGAGAACGAGCAGTACTTC; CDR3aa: CASSPGQENEQYF
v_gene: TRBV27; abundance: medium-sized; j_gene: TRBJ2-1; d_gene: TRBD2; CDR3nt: TGTGCCAGCAGTCTAGCGGGTGGCTCCTACAATGAGCAGTTCTTC; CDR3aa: CASSLAGGSYNEQFF